This T cell receptor beta chain emerged from a study of vaccination and CD4 T cells after COVID-19. The treatment here: roughly nine-day PBMC culture with coronavirus spike peptide pools or control peptides (ViraFEST assay). Sequenced with the Oncomine TCR Beta short-read assay was DNA taken from cultured CD4+ T cells. TCRdb fed the PCR reads into MiXCR, producing one record per CDR3 protein. The sample yields about 19,000 distinct CDR3 sequences, around 46% seen once. A few counts support this clonotype. Antigen: not known. The CDR3 extends over 14 amino acids. The trim removed 3 bases at V and 2 bases at J, leaving 1 base unmatched. From germline, CDR1 is DFQATT and CDR2 SNEGSKA (reference sequence).

The sample here was CD4+ T cells from blood, cultured in vitro, taken after SARS-CoV-2 vaccination. The J gene is TRBJ1-3, the V gene TRBV20-1; 10 bases fit TRBD1. The TCR sequence derives from a human donor who had recovered from COVID-19. The CDR3 region has the DNA TGCAGTGCTAGCGACAGGGGGCCTGGAAACACCATATATTTT. Translation gives CSASDRGPGNTIYF.